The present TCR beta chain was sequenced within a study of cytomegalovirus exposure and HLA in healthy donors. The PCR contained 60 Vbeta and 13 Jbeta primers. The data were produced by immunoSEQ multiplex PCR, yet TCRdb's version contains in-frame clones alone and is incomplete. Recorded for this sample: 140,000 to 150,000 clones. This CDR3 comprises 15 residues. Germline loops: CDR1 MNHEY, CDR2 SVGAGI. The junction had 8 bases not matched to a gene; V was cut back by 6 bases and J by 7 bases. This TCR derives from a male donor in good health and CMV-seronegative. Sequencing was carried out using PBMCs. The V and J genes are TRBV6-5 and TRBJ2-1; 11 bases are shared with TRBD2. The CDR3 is CASRRTSGSGNEQFF. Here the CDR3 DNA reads TGTGCCAGCAGGAGGACTAGCGGGTCTGGGAATGAGCAGTTCTTC.